Included here is one T cell receptor beta chain sequence, with context. Its antigen is unknown. The germline CDR1 and CDR2 sequences are MRHNA and SNTAGT. The length of the CDR3 is 13 residues. V was cut by 5 bases and J by 3 bases, with 10 bases left in between. The data were taken from a study of CD8+CD57+ T cells in acquired aplastic anemia. Turning to the study itself: On average, sorted CD4+ and CD8+ cells gave 2.5 to 4 ug of DNA. For CD4+ cells, healthy donors had an average of roughly 11 million reads. General study findings and limits: Twenty-nine was the count of CD8+ CDR3 sequences that patients shared with controls. Levels of CD8+ Simpson's diversity were not significantly distinct in patients versus controls.

Genomic DNA provided the template from which TCR beta VDJ and CDR3 profiles were obtained. TCRdb processed the reads anew with MiXCR; each CDR3 protein has one entry. The repertoire holds about 110,000 distinct CDR3 sequences, with approximately 49% as singletons. The V call is TRBV6-4, the J call TRBJ2-5, with D possibly being TRBD2 (5 bases). The sequence was obtained from a human donor in good health, serving as a control. Specimen: sorted CD4+, CD8+, or CD8+CD57+ T cells (not recorded which) from PBMCs. CDR3 sequence (DNA): TGTGCCAGCAGTTTACAGAGGGAAGAGACCCAGTACTTC. It specifies CASSLQREETQYF.